A single sample is the source of the 3 T cell receptor beta chains below, sequenced in a study of blood T cell repertoires in COVID-19. The method was immunoSEQ multiplex PCR; TCRdb's version includes in-frame clones alone and lacks a portion of them. This table holds 35,000 or so clones, 80% found once. Material: peripheral blood. Receptors were obtained from a woman between 65 and 79 years old with acute or convalescent COVID-19.

The CDR3 here is CASSLGLGLTDTQYF. In DNA form, the CDR3 reads TGTGCCAGCAGCCTAGGACTAGGTTTGACAGATACGCAGTATTTT. The V call is TRBV7-9, the J call TRBJ2-3, with 7 bases identical to TRBD2. Germline V gene data show CDR1 as SEHNR and CDR2 as FQNEAQ (reference sequence). V gave up 5 bases and J gave up 3 bases; unmatched junction bases: 8. The CDR3 has 15 amino acids.

This chain connects TRBV2 to TRBJ1-1; D unresolved. Germline V lookup: CDR1 SNHLY, CDR2 FYNNEI. V gave up 6 bases and J gave up 5 bases, with 19 bases separating them. The CDR3 length is 15 residues. The CDR3 DNA sequence: TGTGCCAGCAGAAGGTACAGCCCAGCATCAACTGAAGCTTTCTTT. Translated, it gives CASRRYSPASTEAFF. The full variable domain, its missing parts supplied by reference TRBV2 and TRBJ1-1, is EPEVTQTPSHQVTQMGQEVILRCVPISNHLYFYWYRQILGQKVEFLVSFYNNEISEKSEIFDDQFSVERPDGSNFTLKIRSTKLEDSAMYFCASRRYSPASTEAFFGQGTRLTVV.

This clone was seen a handful of times. This sequence joins TRBV12-3 or TRBV12-4 and TRBJ2-1; TRBD2 is a possible D gene (6 bases). The CDR3 has 13 amino acids. Trimming removed 6 bases at V and 4 bases at J, with 10 bases between. CDR3: CASRLGGYNEQFF. The CDR3, as DNA: TGTGCCAGCAGGCTTGGGGGGTACAATGAGCAGTTCTTC.